This is a list of T cell receptor beta chains from one sample in a study of regulatory T cells in long-lasting Graves disease. Using its own MiXCR run on the multiplex PCR reads, TCRdb lists one record per CDR3 protein. This sample has 500,000 or so distinct CDR3 sequences, with about 16% found just once. These records were also assigned to another study, of T cells in Graves' hyperthyroidism and ophthalmopathy.

The specimen was peripheral blood mononuclear cells (PBMCs), collected at new diagnosis, from a patient treated with antithyroid drugs. These receptors all come from a woman aged 35-65 years with Graves disease. CDR3s include the opening cysteine and the closing phenylalanine or tryptophan.

j_gene	v_gene	CDR3aa
TRBJ2-1	TRBV19	CASSYSVWENEQFF
TRBJ1-2	TRBV29-1	CSAQAGGARYGYTF
TRBJ1-2	TRBV25-1	CASSDRRIIDGYTF
TRBJ1-5	TRBV19	CASSSYVADSNQPQHF
TRBJ2-3	TRBV4-1	CASSRTTSQGHTDTQYF
TRBJ2-5	TRBV2	CASRDTRTSGTQYF
TRBJ2-1	TRBV2	CASRLAGEGEQFF
TRBJ1-6	TRBV3-1	CASSQGGAGNSPLHF
TRBJ2-7	TRBV3-1	CASSQDRGTGIFYEQYF
TRBJ2-3	TRBV5-5	CASSLWSNTDTQYF
TRBJ2-1	TRBV10-1	CASSETSSGGHNEQFF
TRBJ2-7	TRBV4-1	CASSQVWTNEQYF
TRBJ2-7	TRBV7-6	CASSLVAAIGEQYF
TRBJ2-1	TRBV18	CASSSSYQGYNEQFF
TRBJ1-2	TRBV5-6	CASSGAATGIGYGYTF
TRBJ1-5	TRBV6-1	CASGHQGSNQPQHF
TRBJ1-1	TRBV18	CASSPRTGGVGEAFF
TRBJ1-2	TRBV30	CAWSVRFRGQGYGYTF
TRBJ2-2	TRBV30	CAWRTGPWATGELFF
TRBJ2-5	TRBV2	CASNGGRGETQYF
TRBJ1-1	TRBV2	CASSSWDRVAEAFF
TRBJ1-2	TRBV20-1	CSATTGGNYGYTF
TRBJ2-2	TRBV7-9	CASSSLTLGSGELFF
TRBJ2-1	TRBV30	CAWSNYNEQFF
TRBJ2-1	TRBV6-1	CASRGSDASSYNEQFF
TRBJ2-7	TRBV4-1	CASSPEGKTYEQYF
TRBJ2-2	TRBV20-1	CSARIGTANSGELFF
TRBJ1-1	TRBV13	CASSLEGRTFF
TRBJ2-6	TRBV5-1	CASSPLGANVLTF
TRBJ2-2	TRBV10-1	CASSEQCAGELFF